Sequencing of this T cell receptor (beta chain) was carried out in a study of T cell responses to AZD1222 COVID-19 vaccine. Method: immunoSEQ multiplex PCR; TCRdb's copy keeps in-frame clones and lacks some. This sample has some 150,000 clones, with 85% to 95% found just once. Regarding the study as a whole: With two AZD1222 doses given, Spike-specific TCR breadth and depth both rose. In a largely white British group with more females than males, clonal diversity was possibly underestimated.

About this clone: Antigen unknown.

Material: peripheral blood, obtained on day 0 of AZD1222 vaccination. The sequence was obtained from an adult in good health.

For the CDR3, the DNA is TGCGCCAGCAGCTTAGGGACAGGCTACACCGGGGAGCTGTTTTTT. This translates into CASSLGTGYTGELFF. The chain combines TRBV5-1 with TRBJ2-2; TRBD1 matches 8 bases. Germline lookup yields CDR1 SGHRS and CDR2 YFSETQ. The CDR3 covers 15 residues. V shed 2 bases and J 3 bases; nucleotides not matched to a gene: 3.